The source of this T cell receptor beta chain is a study of T cells of healthy individuals. In its sample, this clonotype was seen many times. V was trimmed by 1 base and J by 5 bases, leaving 11 bases between them. This CDR3 has 14 amino acids. CDR1 and CDR2 from the germline V gene are SGHTA and FQGNSA. TCRdb re-called the 5' RACE reads through MiXCR, storing one row per CDR3 protein. The sample includes around 90,000 distinct CDR3 sequences, approximately 5.4% seen only once; the top ten take about 7.5%. The receptor was isolated from a female donor in good health. The genes are TRBV7-2 and TRBJ1-1; D unresolved. The CDR3 sequence is CASSLGSPGTEAFF. CDR3 DNA: TGTGCCAGCAGCTTAGGGTCGCCGGGGACTGAAGCTTTCTTT.